This T cell receptor (beta chain) came from a study of T cells after yellow fever vaccination. About the research overall: With SMART-Seq v4 Ultra Low Input, the fractions containing low cell numbers were prepared. Overall study results and limits: Some clonotypes, a small share, were shared between CD4 and CD8 compartments. Contamination of FACS-sorted repertoires by abundant clonotypes from the bulk population could occur.

Template switching with 5'RACE generated the TCR cDNA and added a universal primer site and UMIs. TCRdb redid the calling of the 5' RACE reads with MiXCR, one entry per CDR3 protein. The sample has 300,000 to 350,000 distinct CDR3 sequences, around 10% seen once. Trimming removed 5 bases from V and 5 bases from J; junction bases left unmatched: 13. Germline V lookup: CDR1 SGHAT, CDR2 FQNNGV. This CDR3 is built from 17 residues. This clonotype appeared many times. What it binds is unknown. The chain carries TRBV11-2 and TRBJ2-2; 8 nucleotides align to TRBD2. This sample comprised CD4+ T cells sorted from PBMCs, obtained 45 days after the yellow fever booster vaccination. This sequence originates from a man aged 18-30 years who received the YFV17D yellow fever vaccine. In DNA, the CDR3 is TGTGCCAGCAGCCCGCCGGTCGGCGGGGGGAGGACCGGGGAGCTGTTTTTT. Translating it yields CASSPPVGGGRTGELFF.